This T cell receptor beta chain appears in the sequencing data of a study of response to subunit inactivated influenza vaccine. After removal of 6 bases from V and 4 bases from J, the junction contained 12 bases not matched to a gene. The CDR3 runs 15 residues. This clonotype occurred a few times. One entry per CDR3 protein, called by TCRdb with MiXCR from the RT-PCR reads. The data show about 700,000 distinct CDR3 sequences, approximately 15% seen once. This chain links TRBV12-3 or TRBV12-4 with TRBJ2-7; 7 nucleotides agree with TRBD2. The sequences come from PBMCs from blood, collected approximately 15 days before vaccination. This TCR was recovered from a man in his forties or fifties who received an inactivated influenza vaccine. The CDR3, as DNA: TGTGCCAGCAGCCCCCGATTGGGGCGGGAGTACGAGCAGTACTTC. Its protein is CASSPRLGREYEQYF.